The TCR beta chain under discussion was sequenced for a study of CD8 T cells in Susac syndrome (dated by TCRdb to between 2019 and 2020). Notes on the research overall: Repertoire sequencing was used to test whether CD8+ T cell activation and differentiation in Susac syndrome was antigen driven. The clonality of the CD8+ T cell repertoire was compared across around twelve healthy donors, around 14 Susac syndrome patients and around 16 multiple sclerosis patients. Summary of the overall study and its limitations: The number of individuals in the TCR sequencing and HLA analysis was acknowledged as relatively small.

RNA was extracted using the RNeasy kit, and about 0.45 to 1 ug of the RNA was reverse transcribed with random hexamers. TCR beta CDR3 regions were amplified with the immunoSEQ multiplex PCR assay covering 54 Vbeta and 13 Jbeta segments. PCR amplification bias was corrected by using a synthetic template baseline for primer optimization and computational correction. Per the original workflow: Reads were assigned to V, D and J genes according to IMGT and analyzed in immunoSEQ Analyzer, with only productive sequences retained. Clonality was computed as one minus Shannon entropy normalized by log2 of the number of productive unique sequences. For each patient and control, public and private clones were evaluated among the 100 most prevalent clones. Susac-specific clones were defined as absent from healthy and MS cohorts, over a thousand published viral clones and other ImmuneACCESS disease sequences. The public reads were run again by TCRdb, first through fastp at Q25 and then through MiXCR, and only productive beta chains were kept. Each entry merges the rows of one CDR3 protein and shows their most common DNA and genes. V and J calls and clone size were set by TCRdb, not the authors. For this sample the table gives hundreds of thousands of distinct CDR3 sequences, of which 85% were detected only once. The top ten clones comprise roughly 0.21% of the sample.

As to this clonotype: The antigen this receptor binds is unknown. Base qualities are not provided; no much larger clone lies one nucleotide away.

Peripheral blood CD8+ and CD4+ T cells from healthy donors, Susac syndrome patients and multiple sclerosis patients were profiled by high-throughput TCR beta sequencing. Multiple sclerosis controls were treatment-naive patients with stable or active relapsing-remitting disease fulfilling revised McDonald criteria. CD8+ TEMRA cells were enriched by FACS, while bulk CD8+ and CD4+ T cells were purified by magnetic negative isolation. Blood was drawn into EDTA tubes, processed within 24 hours, and PBMCs were isolated by density gradient centrifugation. PBMCs intended for TCR sequencing were cryopreserved in liquid nitrogen and thawed later in a water bath at 37 degrees C. The sorted or isolated CD4+, CD8+ and CD8+ TEMRA cells had a purity of 90% or higher. From its cysteine to its phenylalanine, the CDR3 spans 13 amino acids. Here the CDR3 DNA is all that survives: 39 bases in frame from base 1. V is cut by 6 bases and J by 3 bases, and the space between the germline ends is 8 bases. The germline V gene (reference sequence) gives CDR1 as MNHEY and CDR2 as SMNVEV.

Input material: CD8+ T cells from PBMCs. The clonotype was recovered from a human donor with multiple sclerosis. The chain is made from TRBV27 and TRBJ2-2; the best D guess is TRBD2, with 5 bases matching. CDR3 region: CASSHGDTGELFF. The DNA reads as follows: TGTGCCAGCAGCCACGGGGACACCGGGGAGCTGTTTTTT.